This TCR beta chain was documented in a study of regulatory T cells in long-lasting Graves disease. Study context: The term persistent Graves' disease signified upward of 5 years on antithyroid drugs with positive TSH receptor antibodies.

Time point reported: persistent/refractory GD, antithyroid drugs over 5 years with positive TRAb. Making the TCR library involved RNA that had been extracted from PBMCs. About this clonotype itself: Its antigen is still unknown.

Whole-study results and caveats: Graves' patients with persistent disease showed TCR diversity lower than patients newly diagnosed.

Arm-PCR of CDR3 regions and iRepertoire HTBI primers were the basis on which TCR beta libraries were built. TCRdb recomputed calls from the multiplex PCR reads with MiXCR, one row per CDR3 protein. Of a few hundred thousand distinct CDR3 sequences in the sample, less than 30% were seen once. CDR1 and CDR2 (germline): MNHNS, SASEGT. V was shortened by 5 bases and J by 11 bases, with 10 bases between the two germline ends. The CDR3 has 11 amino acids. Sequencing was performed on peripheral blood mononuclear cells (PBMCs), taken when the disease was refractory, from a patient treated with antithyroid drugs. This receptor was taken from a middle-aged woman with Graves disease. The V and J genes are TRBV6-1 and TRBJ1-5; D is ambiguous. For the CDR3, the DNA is TGTGCCAGCAGTACCTTTTGGTCCCAGCATTTT. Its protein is CASSTFWSQHF.